The 17 T cell receptor beta chains below were found in one sample sequenced in a study of blood T cell repertoires in COVID-19. The protocol was immunoSEQ multiplex PCR, while the TCRdb copy is restricted to in-frame clones and leaves out a portion. The profile shows 50,000 to 65,000 clones, around 87% of them singletons. The material sequenced was peripheral blood. These receptors were collected from a man between 70 and 80 years old with acute or convalescent COVID-19.

This sequence joins TRBV7-6 and TRBJ2-7; 7 nucleotides align to TRBD1. This CDR3 region has 14 residues. Germline values: CDR1 SGHVS, CDR2 FNYEAQ. V lost 5 bases and J lost 1; bases outside the gene matches: 5. CDR3 loop: CASSLGTASYEQYF. The CDR3 DNA reads TGTGCCAGCAGCCTCGGGACAGCATCCTACGAGCAGTACTTC. Based on the CDR3 plus reference TRBV7-6 and TRBJ2-7, the full variable domain is GAGVSQSPRYKVTKRGQDVALRCDPISGHVSLYWYRQALGQGPEFLTYFNYEAQQDKSGLPNDRFSAERPEGSISTLTIQRTEQRDSAMYRCASSLGTASYEQYFGPGTRLTVT.

The chain is built from TRBV27 and TRBJ2-3; tentatively, D is TRBD1 (6 bases). CDR3 length equals 14 residues. The V gene lost 6 bases and the J gene lost 2 bases, with 12 bases spanning the gap. The V gene's germline CDR1 is MNHEY and CDR2 SMNVEV (reference sequence). CDR3 sequence: CASSLYRDTDTQYF. The CDR3 DNA sequence: TGTGCCAGCAGCCTCTACAGGGACACAGATACGCAGTATTTT.

The chain combines TRBV20-1 with TRBJ2-1; D remains unclear. From germline, CDR1 is DFQATT and CDR2 SNEGSKA (reference sequence). Between the trimmed V and J ends, which lost 4 bases and 10 bases, there was a span of 8 bases. CDR3 size: 10 residues. The CDR3 coding sequence is TGCAGTGCTACTAGAAACGAGCAGTTCTTC. Amino acids: CSATRNEQFF.

V gene TRBV7-3 combines with J gene TRBJ2-6; D is perhaps TRBD1 (7 bases). The V gene lost 5 bases and the J gene lost 3 bases, with 17 bases spanning the gap. This CDR3 spans 17 amino acids. The germline V gene encodes CDR1 SGHTA and CDR2 FQGTGA. The CDR3 DNA follows: TGTGCCAGCAGCCCCCTCGGAGGGGGCTATGGGGCCAACGTCCTGACTTTC. As protein: CASSPLGGGYGANVLTF. The full variable domain, in which reference TRBV7-3 and TRBJ2-6 provide the parts outside the CDR3, is GAGVSQTPSNKVTEKGKYVELRCDPISGHTALYWYRQSLGQGPEFLIYFQGTGAADDSGLPNDRFFAVRPEGSVSTLKIQRTERGDSAVYLCASSPLGGGYGANVLTFGAGSRLTVL.

The chain uses TRBV7-9 and TRBJ2-3; 10 bases align to TRBD2. This CDR3 spans 16 amino acids. Looked up from germline, CDR1 is SEHNR and CDR2 is FQNEAQ (reference sequence). V lost 3 bases, J lost 1 base, and 4 bases stayed unmatched. CDR3 bases: TGTGCCAGCAGCTTCCCTACTAGCGGGGGCACAGATACGCAGTATTTT. This encodes CASSFPTSGGTDTQYF.

The rearrangement uses TRBV30 and TRBJ1-2; 7 bases align to TRBD1. The CDR3 is made up of 13 amino acids. Germline V gene lookup returns CDR1 GTSNPN and CDR2 SVGIG (reference sequence). J lost 8 bases, V lost 7 bases, and 13 bases had no gene match. The CDR3 region is CASPKLQGLGYTF. As DNA, the CDR3 is TGTGCCTCGCCGAAATTACAGGGGCTCGGCTACACCTTC.

CDR3 nucleotide sequence: TGTGCCAGTAGTATAAAACAGGGAATAGCCAAAAACATTCAGTACTTC. It yields the protein CASSIKQGIAKNIQYF. The chain employs TRBV19 and TRBJ2-4; D may be TRBD1 (6 bases). Deletions cut 2 bases from V and 0 bases from J, with 11 bases between. The germline V gene encodes CDR1 LNHDA and CDR2 SQIVND (reference sequence). The CDR3 covers 16 residues.

The chain employs TRBV14 and TRBJ2-7, with D possibly TRBD2 on 5 matching bases. This CDR3 is 15 amino acids long. Trimming took 4 bases from V and 4 from J, leaving 17 bases between them. CDR1 is SGHDN, CDR2 FVKESK, per germline. CDR3 residues: CASSPPGSRQYEQYF. In nucleotides, the CDR3 is TGTGCCAGCAGCCCTCCGGGGAGTCGACAATACGAGCAGTACTTC.

This clone has a single count. The chain recombines TRBV15 with TRBJ1-2, with TRBD1 as a possible D gene (5 bases). CDR3 length: 13 residues. CDR1 and CDR2 from the germline V gene are LNHNV and YYDKDF (reference sequence). Trimming removed 5 bases at V and 3 bases at J, with 10 bases between. The CDR3 loop is CATSRQPDYGYTF. DNA of the CDR3: TGTGCCACCAGCCGACAGCCCGACTATGGCTACACCTTC. Variable domain in full (rest from reference TRBV15 and TRBJ1-2): DAMVIQNPRYQVTQFGKPVTLSCSQTLNHNVMYWYQQKSSQAPKLLFHYYDKDFNNEADTPDNFQSRRPNTSFCFLDIRSPGLGDTAMYLCATSRQPDYGYTFGSGTRLTVV.

This chain links TRBV18 with TRBJ2-3; a possible D gene is TRBD1 (6 bases). V shed 4 bases and J shed 7 bases, with 18 bases lying between them. From germline, CDR1 is KGHSH and CDR2 LQKENI. This CDR3 comprises 15 residues. The CDR3 sequence is CASSRNQLQGNTQYF. CDR3 bases: TGTGCCAGCTCACGCAACCAACTACAGGGCAATACGCAGTATTTT.

V gene TRBV5-1 combines with J gene TRBJ2-7; weak D call: TRBD1 (5 bases). This CDR3 is built from 14 residues. V lost 0 bases and J 0 bases, leaving 7 bases between the germline ends. CDR1 and CDR2 (germline): SGHRS, YFSETQ. CDR3 bases: TGCGCCAGCAGCTTGGAAGGGGCCTCCTACGAGCAGTACTTC. This codes for CASSLEGASYEQYF.

The J gene is TRBJ2-7, the V gene TRBV7-9, with D perhaps matching TRBD1 (6 bases). CDR1 is SEHNR, CDR2 FQNEAQ, per germline (reference sequence). The CDR3 is made up of 14 amino acids. V was cut by 4 bases and J by 2 bases, with 12 bases left in between. For the CDR3, the DNA is TGTGCCAGCAGCTCACAGGGAAGCCCCTACGAGCAGTACTTC. It codes for CASSSQGSPYEQYF.

The chain links TRBV5-4 to TRBJ2-5; 8 bases fit TRBD2. The V and J ends lost 6 bases and 5 bases, in that order; junction bases with no gene match: 9. Germline CDR1 is SGHNT and CDR2 is YYREEE (reference sequence). The CDR3 has 14 amino acids. CDR3 in DNA: TGTGCCAGCAAAAGGACTAGCCAGGGGGAGACCCAGTACTTC. Protein sequence: CASKRTSQGETQYF.

This clone has a single count. The rearrangement uses TRBV19 and TRBJ2-3, with 15 positions matching TRBD2. The CDR3 has 17 residues. Trimming took 5 bases from V and 6 from J; bases not matched to a gene: 9. Germline-derived CDR1 and CDR2 are LNHDA and SQIVND (reference sequence). CDR3 in amino acids: CASSLSGLAGGPDTQYF. In DNA form, the CDR3 reads TGTGCCAGTAGTCTCAGCGGACTAGCGGGAGGGCCCGATACGCAGTATTTT. The complete variable domain, with remaining parts taken from reference TRBV19 and TRBJ2-3, reads DGGITQSPKYLFRKEGQNVTLSCEQNLNHDAMYWYRQDPGQGLRLIYYSQIVNDFQKGDIAEGYSVSREKKESFPLTVTSAQKNPTAFYLCASSLSGLAGGPDTQYFGPGTRLTVL.

V is TRBV2 and J is TRBJ1-2, with 9 bases fitting TRBD1. CDR1 SNHLY and CDR2 FYNNEI come from the germline V gene. This CDR3 comprises 14 residues. Trimming removed 6 bases from V and 5 bases from J; junction bases left unmatched: 7. The CDR3 DNA sequence: TGTGCCAGCAGGGGAAGGGACAGGGTTTATGGCTACACCTTC. Protein sequence: CASRGRDRVYGYTF.

This clone was seen only once. The J gene is TRBJ2-7, the V gene TRBV5-4, with 8 bases matching TRBD1. V was clipped by 4 bases and J by 3 bases; unmatched bases: 6. The CDR3 loop spans 14 amino acids. Germline-derived CDR1 and CDR2 are SGHNT and YYREEE (reference sequence). The CDR3 loop reads CASSQRDRLYEQYF. The CDR3 nucleotides are TGTGCCAGCAGCCAGAGGGACAGGCTCTACGAGCAGTACTTC.

The gene calls are TRBV19 and TRBJ1-2; tentatively, D is TRBD1 (5 bases). The CDR3 covers 14 residues. The germline CDR1 and CDR2 sequences are LNHDA and SQIVND (reference sequence). Trimming left V 3 bases short and J 1 base short, with 9 bases between. The CDR3 nucleotides read TGTGCCAGTAGTATCGACAGTATTAACTATGGCTACACCTTC. Amino acid sequence: CASSIDSINYGYTF. The complete variable domain, with remaining parts taken from reference TRBV19 and TRBJ1-2, reads DGGITQSPKYLFRKEGQNVTLSCEQNLNHDAMYWYRQDPGQGLRLIYYSQIVNDFQKGDIAEGYSVSREKKESFPLTVTSAQKNPTAFYLCASSIDSINYGYTFGSGTRLTVV.